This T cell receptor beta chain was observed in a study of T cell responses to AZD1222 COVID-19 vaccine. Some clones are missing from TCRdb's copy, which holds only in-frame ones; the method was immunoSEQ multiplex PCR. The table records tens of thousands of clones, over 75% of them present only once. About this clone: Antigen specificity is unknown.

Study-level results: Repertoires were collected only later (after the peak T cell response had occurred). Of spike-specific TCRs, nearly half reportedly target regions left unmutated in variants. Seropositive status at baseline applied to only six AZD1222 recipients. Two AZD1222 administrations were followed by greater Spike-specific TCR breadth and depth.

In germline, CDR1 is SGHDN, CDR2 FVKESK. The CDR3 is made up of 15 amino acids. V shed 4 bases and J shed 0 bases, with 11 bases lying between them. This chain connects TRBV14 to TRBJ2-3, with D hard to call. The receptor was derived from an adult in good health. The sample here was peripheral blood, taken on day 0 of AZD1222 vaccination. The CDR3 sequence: CASSPTSSSTDTQYF. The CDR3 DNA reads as TGTGCCAGCAGCCCGACGAGCTCAAGCACAGATACGCAGTATTTT.